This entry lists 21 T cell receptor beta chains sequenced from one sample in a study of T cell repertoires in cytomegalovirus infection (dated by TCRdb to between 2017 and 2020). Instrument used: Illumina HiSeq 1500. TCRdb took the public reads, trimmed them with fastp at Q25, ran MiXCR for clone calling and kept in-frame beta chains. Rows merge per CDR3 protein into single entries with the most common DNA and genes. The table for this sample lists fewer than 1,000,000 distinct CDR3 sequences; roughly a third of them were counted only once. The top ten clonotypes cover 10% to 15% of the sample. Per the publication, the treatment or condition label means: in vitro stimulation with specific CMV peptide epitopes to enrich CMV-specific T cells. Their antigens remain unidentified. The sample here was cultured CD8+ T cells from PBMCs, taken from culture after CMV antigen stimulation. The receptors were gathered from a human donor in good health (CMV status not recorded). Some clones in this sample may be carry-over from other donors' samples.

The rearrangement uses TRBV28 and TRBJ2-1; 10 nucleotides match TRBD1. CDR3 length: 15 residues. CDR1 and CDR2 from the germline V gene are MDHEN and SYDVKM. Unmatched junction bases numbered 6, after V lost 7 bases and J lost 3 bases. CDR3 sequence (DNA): TGTGCCAGCATCGACAGGGGGCCGAACTACAATGAGCAGTTCTTC. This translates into CASIDRGPNYNEQFF. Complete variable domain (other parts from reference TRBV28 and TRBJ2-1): DVKVTQSSRYLVKRTGEKVFLECVQDMDHENMFWYRQDPGLGLRLIYFSYDVKMKEKGDIPEGYSVSREKKERFSLILESASTNQTSMYLCASIDRGPNYNEQFFGPGTRLTVL.

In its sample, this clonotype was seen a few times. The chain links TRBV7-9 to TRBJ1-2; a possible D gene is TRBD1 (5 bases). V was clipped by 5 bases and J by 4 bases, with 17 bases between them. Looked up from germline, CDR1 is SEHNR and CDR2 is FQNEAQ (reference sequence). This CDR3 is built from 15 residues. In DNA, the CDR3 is TGTGCCAGCAGCACCCCAGGGTCGGTGGGCTATGGCTACACCTTC. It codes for CASSTPGSVGYGYTF.

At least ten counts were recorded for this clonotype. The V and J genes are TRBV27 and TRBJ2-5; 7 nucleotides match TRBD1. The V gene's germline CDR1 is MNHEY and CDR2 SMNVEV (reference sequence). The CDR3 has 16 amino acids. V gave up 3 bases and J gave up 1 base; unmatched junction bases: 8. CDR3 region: CASSFAWDRSQETQYF. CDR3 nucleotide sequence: TGTGCCAGCAGTTTTGCATGGGACAGAAGCCAAGAGACCCAGTACTTC.

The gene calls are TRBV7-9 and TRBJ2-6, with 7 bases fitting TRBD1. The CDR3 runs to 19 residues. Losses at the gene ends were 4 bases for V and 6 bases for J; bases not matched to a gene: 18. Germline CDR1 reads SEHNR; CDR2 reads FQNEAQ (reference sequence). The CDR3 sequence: CASSSFLGTAAKVANVLTF. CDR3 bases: TGTGCCAGCAGCTCCTTTCTAGGGACAGCAGCCAAGGTGGCCAACGTCCTGACTTTC.

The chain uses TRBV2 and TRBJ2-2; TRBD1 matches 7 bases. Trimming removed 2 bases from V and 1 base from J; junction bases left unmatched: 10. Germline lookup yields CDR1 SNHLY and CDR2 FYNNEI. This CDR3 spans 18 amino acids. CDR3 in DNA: TGTGCCAGCAGTGAAATAGGGGGCTCCCTTCTGAACACCGGGGAGCTGTTTTTT. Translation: CASSEIGGSLLNTGELFF.

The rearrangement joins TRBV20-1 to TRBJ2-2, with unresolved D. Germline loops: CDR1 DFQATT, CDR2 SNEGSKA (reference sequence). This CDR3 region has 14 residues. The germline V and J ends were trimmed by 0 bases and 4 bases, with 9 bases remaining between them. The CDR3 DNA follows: TGCAGTGCTAGAGATGCACAGACCACCGGGGAGCTGTTTTTT. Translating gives CSARDAQTTGELFF.

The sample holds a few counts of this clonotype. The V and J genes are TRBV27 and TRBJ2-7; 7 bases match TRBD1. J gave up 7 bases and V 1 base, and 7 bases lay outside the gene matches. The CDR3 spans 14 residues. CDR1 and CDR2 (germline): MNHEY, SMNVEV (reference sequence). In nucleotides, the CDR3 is TGTGCCAGCAGTTTATACGAGGGGGCAAGGGAGCAGTACGTC. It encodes CASSLYEGAREQYV.

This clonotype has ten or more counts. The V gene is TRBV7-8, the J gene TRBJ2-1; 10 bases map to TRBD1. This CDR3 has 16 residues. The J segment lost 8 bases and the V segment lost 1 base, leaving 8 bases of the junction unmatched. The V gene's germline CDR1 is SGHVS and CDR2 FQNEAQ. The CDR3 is CASSLDLGQGEDEQFF. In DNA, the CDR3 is TGTGCCAGCAGCTTAGACCTCGGACAGGGGGAAGATGAGCAGTTCTTC.

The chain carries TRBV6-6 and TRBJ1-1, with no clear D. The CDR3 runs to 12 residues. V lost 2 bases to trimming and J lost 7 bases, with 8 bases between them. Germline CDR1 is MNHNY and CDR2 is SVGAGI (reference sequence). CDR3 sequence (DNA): TGTGCCAGCAGTTACGAAGGTCTTGAAGCTTTCTTT. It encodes CASSYEGLEAFF.

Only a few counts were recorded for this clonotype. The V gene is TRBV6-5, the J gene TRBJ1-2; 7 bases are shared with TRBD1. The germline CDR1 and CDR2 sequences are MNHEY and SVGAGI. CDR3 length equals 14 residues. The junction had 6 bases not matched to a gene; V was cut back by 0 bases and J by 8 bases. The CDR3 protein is CASSYSSTGYGYTF. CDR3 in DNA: TGTGCCAGCAGTTACTCTTCGACAGGGTACGGCTACACCTTC.

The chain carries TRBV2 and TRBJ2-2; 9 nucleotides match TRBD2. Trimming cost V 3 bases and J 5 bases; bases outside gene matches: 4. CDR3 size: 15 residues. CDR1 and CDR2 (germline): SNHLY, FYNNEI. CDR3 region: CASSDGLARTGELFF. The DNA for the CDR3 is TGTGCCAGCAGTGACGGACTAGCGCGGACCGGGGAGCTGTTTTTT.

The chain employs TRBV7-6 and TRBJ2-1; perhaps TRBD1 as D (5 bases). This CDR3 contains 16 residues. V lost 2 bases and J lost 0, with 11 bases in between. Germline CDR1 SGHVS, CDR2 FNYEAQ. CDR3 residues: CASSLRFTGSYNEQFF. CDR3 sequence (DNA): TGTGCCAGCAGCTTACGGTTCACAGGCTCCTACAATGAGCAGTTCTTC.

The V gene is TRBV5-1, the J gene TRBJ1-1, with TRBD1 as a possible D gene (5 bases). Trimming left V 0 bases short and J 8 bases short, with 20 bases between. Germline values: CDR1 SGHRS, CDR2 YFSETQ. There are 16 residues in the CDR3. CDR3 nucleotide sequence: TGCGCCAGCAGCTTGGCCATAATGGACATAATAGGGGAAGCTTTCTTT. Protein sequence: CASSLAIMDIIGEAFF.

The CDR3 DNA reads as TGTGCCAGCAGGAGACAGGGATTTGAAGCTTTCTTT. This gives the protein CASRRQGFEAFF. The genes are TRBV6-1 and TRBJ1-1; 7 bases are shared with TRBD1. The V gene's germline CDR1 is MNHNS and CDR2 SASEGT. The J segment lost 7 bases and the V segment lost 6 bases, leaving 5 bases of the junction unmatched. The CDR3 sequence is 12 residues long.

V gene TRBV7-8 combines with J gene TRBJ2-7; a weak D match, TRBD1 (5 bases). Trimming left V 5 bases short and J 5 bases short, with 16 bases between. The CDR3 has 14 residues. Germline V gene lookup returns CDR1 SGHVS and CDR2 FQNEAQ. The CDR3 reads CASSPRPPGNEQYF. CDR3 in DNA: TGTGCCAGCAGCCCAAGACCCCCAGGGAACGAGCAGTACTTC.

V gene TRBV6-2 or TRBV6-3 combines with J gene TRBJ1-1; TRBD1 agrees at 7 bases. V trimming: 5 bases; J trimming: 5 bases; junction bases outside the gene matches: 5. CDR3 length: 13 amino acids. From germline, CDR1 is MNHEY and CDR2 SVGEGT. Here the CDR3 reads CASSGRGVTEAFF. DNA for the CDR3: TGTGCCAGCAGTGGCAGGGGGGTGACTGAAGCTTTCTTT.

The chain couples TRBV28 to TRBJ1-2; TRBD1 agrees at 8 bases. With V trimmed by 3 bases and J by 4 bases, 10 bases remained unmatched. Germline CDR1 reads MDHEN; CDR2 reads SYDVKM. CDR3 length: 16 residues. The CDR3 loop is CASSLVPAGGPYGYTF. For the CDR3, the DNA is TGTGCCAGCAGTTTGGTCCCGGCAGGGGGCCCCTATGGCTACACCTTC.

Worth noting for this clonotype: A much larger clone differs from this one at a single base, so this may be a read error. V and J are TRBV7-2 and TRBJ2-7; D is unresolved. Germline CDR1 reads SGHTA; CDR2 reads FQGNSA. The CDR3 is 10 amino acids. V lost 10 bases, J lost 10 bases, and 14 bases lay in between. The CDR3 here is CANLRVEQYV. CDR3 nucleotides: TGTGCCAACCTAAGGGTGGAACAGTACGTC.

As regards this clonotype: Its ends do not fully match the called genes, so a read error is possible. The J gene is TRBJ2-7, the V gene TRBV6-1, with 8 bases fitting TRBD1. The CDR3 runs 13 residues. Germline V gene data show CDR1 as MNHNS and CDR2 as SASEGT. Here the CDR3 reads CACRGQGRVEQYF. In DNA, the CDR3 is TGTGCCTGCAGAGGACAGGGTAGAGTCGAGCAGTACTTC.

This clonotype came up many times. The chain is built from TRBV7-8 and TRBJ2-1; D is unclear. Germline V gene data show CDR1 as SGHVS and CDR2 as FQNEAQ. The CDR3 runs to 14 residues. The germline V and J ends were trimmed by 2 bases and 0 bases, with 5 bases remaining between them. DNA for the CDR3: TGTGCCAGCAGCTTAATGAGCTCCTACAATGAGCAGTTCTTC. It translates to CASSLMSSYNEQFF.

The CDR3 bases are TGTGCCAGCTGGGACCCAAGGGATGAGCAGTTCTTC. Its translation: CASWDPRDEQFF. The V and J genes are TRBV19 and TRBJ2-1; D is perhaps TRBD1 or TRBD2 (5 bases each). This CDR3 comprises 12 residues. V lost 9 bases and J 8 bases, leaving 14 bases between the germline ends. From germline, CDR1 is LNHDA and CDR2 SQIVND (reference sequence).